One and the same sample provided the 18 T cell receptor beta chains below, sequenced in a study of T cells after yellow fever vaccination. Each CDR3 protein gets one entry after TCRdb re-called the 5' RACE reads with MiXCR. The sample lists hundreds of thousands of distinct CDR3 sequences, approximately 13% seen once, with around 14% in the top ten. Sequenced material: PBMCs, taken on the day of the yellow fever booster vaccination. The receptors were gathered from a man under 40 who received the YFV17D yellow fever vaccine.

Only a few counts were recorded for this clonotype. The chain is built from TRBV18 and TRBJ2-7; 11 positions match TRBD2. CDR1 and CDR2 (germline): KGHSH, LQKENI. The CDR3 consists of 17 residues. V dropped 0 bases and J dropped 7; count of bases not matched to a gene: 11. CDR3 in amino acids: CASSPPLLAGGPREQYF. CDR3 coding DNA: TGTGCCAGCTCACCACCGTTATTAGCGGGAGGGCCACGGGAGCAGTACTTC.

This chain joins TRBV7-2 and TRBJ2-5; either TRBD1 or TRBD2 may fit D (6 bases each). The germline V and J ends were trimmed by 8 bases and 5 bases, with 12 bases remaining between them. The CDR3 has 12 residues. Germline V gene lookup returns CDR1 SGHTA and CDR2 FQGNSA. The CDR3 nucleotides are TGTGCCAGCTTTGGGGGGCAGGAGACCCAGTACTTC. As protein: CASFGGQETQYF.

Many counts were recorded for this clonotype. This chain uses TRBV2 with TRBJ1-2; D may be TRBD1 (6 bases). V lost 3 bases and J lost 0, with 8 bases in between. CDR1 is SNHLY and CDR2 is FYNNEI in the germline V gene. This CDR3 comprises 14 residues. The CDR3 loop reads CASSDRGPNYGYTF. CDR3 sequence (DNA): TGTGCCAGCAGTGACAGGGGCCCTAACTATGGCTACACCTTC.

Concerning this clonotype itself: A junction boundary mismatches the germline segment, possibly from a read error. The CDR3 bases are TGTGCTAGCAGCTTAAGTTCAGGGGAATGGGAGACCCAGTACTTC. It codes for CASSLSSGEWETQYF. This rearrangement joins TRBV7-7 to TRBJ2-5; D is possibly TRBD1 (6 bases). CDR3 length: 15 amino acids. CDR1 is SSHAT, CDR2 FNYEAQ, per germline (reference sequence).

This clonotype was seen a handful of times. The chain joins TRBV4-3 to TRBJ2-5; D not certain. Looked up from germline, CDR1 is LGHNA and CDR2 is YSLEER. Trimming left V 0 bases short and J 1 base short, with 3 bases between. The CDR3 spans 13 residues. The CDR3 sequence: CASSQDSQETQYF. The CDR3 DNA reads TGCGCCAGCAGCCAAGACAGCCAAGAGACCCAGTACTTC.

The chain couples TRBV7-2 to TRBJ2-2; 8 bases fit TRBD2. Germline CDR1 is SGHTA and CDR2 is FQGNSA. Unmatched junction bases numbered 7, after V lost 5 bases and J lost 2 bases. The CDR3 contains 16 residues. This chain's CDR3 is CASSPLGTRNTGELFF. The CDR3 nucleotides read TGTGCCAGCAGCCCCTTAGGGACTAGAAACACCGGGGAGCTGTTTTTT.

A few counts support this clonotype. The chain is built from TRBV4-1 and TRBJ1-6, with TRBD1 identical over 8 bases. CDR1 is MGHRA and CDR2 is YSYEKL in the germline V gene. CDR3 length: 16 residues. V was pared by 3 bases and J by 4 bases, with 5 bases of the junction left unmatched. CDR3 bases: TGCGCCAGCAGCCAGTTCGGGACAGGTTATAATTCACCCCTCCACTTT. Amino acid sequence: CASSQFGTGYNSPLHF.

Ten or more counts support this clonotype. V is TRBV7-2 and J is TRBJ2-4; 7 bases align to TRBD2. Germline loops: CDR1 SGHTA, CDR2 FQGNSA. The CDR3 runs to 14 residues. Germline trimming cut 5 bases from V and 2 bases from J; bases unmatched to any gene: 3. The CDR3 DNA follows: TGTGCCAGCAGCCCCGGGACTACCAAAAACATTCAGTACTTC. It specifies CASSPGTTKNIQYF.

This rearrangement joins TRBV7-2 to TRBJ2-5; D is unresolved. The V gene's germline CDR1 is SGHTA and CDR2 FQGNSA. This CDR3 is built from 14 residues. V lost 1 base and J lost 2, with 8 bases in between. CDR3 region: CASSLVVRQETQYF. CDR3 DNA: TGTGCCAGCAGCTTAGTAGTCAGACAAGAGACCCAGTACTTC.

This clonotype was seen only a few times. V usage is TRBV7-8 and J usage is TRBJ1-5; a weak D match, TRBD1 (5 bases). Germline V gene data show CDR1 as SGHVS and CDR2 as FQNEAQ. The V end lost 3 bases, the J end lost 4 bases, and 10 bases lay between the germline ends. The CDR3 loop spans 14 amino acids. The CDR3 coding sequence is TGTGCCAGCAGCTTCGGACAACAAAATCAGCCCCAGCATTTT. This encodes CASSFGQQNQPQHF.

The genes are TRBV11-3 and TRBJ2-2; TRBD1 aligns across 11 bases. V shed 4 bases, J shed 1 base, and the junction held 2 bases outside the gene matches. Germline loops: CDR1 SGHNT, CDR2 YENEEA. The CDR3 runs to 16 residues. The CDR3 coding sequence is TGTGCCAGCAGCTCCGGGACAGGGGGGAACACCGGGGAGCTGTTTTTT. Encoded protein: CASSSGTGGNTGELFF. Full variable domain (outside the CDR3, taken from reference TRBV11-3 and TRBJ2-2): EAGVVQSPRYKIIEKKQPVAFWCNPISGHNTLYWYLQNLGQGPELLIRYENEEAVDDSQLPKDRFSAERLKGVDSTLKIQPAELGDSAVYLCASSSGTGGNTGELFFGEGSRLTVL.

The chain joins TRBV20-1 to TRBJ2-7; D not resolved. Germline CDR1 DFQATT, CDR2 SNEGSKA (reference sequence). Trimming removed 6 bases at V and 3 bases at J, with 6 bases between. This CDR3 is 10 amino acids long. The CDR3 nucleotides are TGCAGTGCCGGCCGCTACGAGCAGTACTTC. Encoded protein: CSAGRYEQYF.

The chain uses TRBV6-2 or TRBV6-3 and TRBJ1-5; 9 bases align to TRBD1. Germline assignment: CDR1 MNHEY and CDR2 SVGEGT. V was pared by 6 bases and J by 3 bases, with 6 bases of the junction left unmatched. The CDR3 sequence is 15 residues long. CDR3 DNA sequence: TGTGCCAGCAGCCACGGGACAGGGAACAATCAGCCCCAGCATTTT. It yields the protein CASSHGTGNNQPQHF.

This clonotype was recorded at least ten times. The V gene is TRBV10-3, the J gene TRBJ1-2, with D unclear. V lost 5 bases and J lost 6, with 19 bases in between. The CDR3 contains 15 residues. CDR1 is ENHRY, CDR2 SYGVKD, per germline. CDR3 amino acids: CAISFYAGHGDGYTF. For the CDR3, the DNA is TGTGCCATCAGTTTCTACGCGGGTCACGGGGATGGCTACACCTTC.

V gene TRBV18 combines with J gene TRBJ2-5; 10 bases line up with TRBD2. This CDR3 comprises 16 residues. V lost 2 bases to trimming and J lost 2 bases; unmatched junction nucleotides: 5. CDR1 KGHSH and CDR2 LQKENI come from the germline V gene. CDR3 sequence: CASSPKRTSGQETQYF. CDR3 nucleotides: TGTGCCAGCTCACCAAAAAGGACTAGCGGACAAGAGACCCAGTACTTC.

Notes on this clonotype: Its ends do not fully match the called genes, so a read error is possible. The chain has TRBV2 and TRBJ2-1; the D is unclear. This CDR3 has 11 residues. Germline-derived CDR1 and CDR2 are SNHLY and FYNNEI. CDR3 coding DNA: TGTGCCAGCAGTGAAGACGGAGAGCAGCTCTTC. Its translation: CASSEDGEQLF.

The chain couples TRBV25-1 to TRBJ2-7, with D possibly matching TRBD2 (5 bases). Between the trimmed V and J ends, which lost 2 bases and 3 bases, there was a span of 14 bases. Looked up from germline, CDR1 is MGHDK and CDR2 is SYGVNS. This CDR3 is built from 15 residues. The CDR3 nucleotides are TGTGCCAGCAGTGAACTAGCAGCCAGGAACTACGAGCAGTACTTC. Amino acid sequence: CASSELAARNYEQYF.

The chain combines TRBV5-1 with TRBJ1-6; perhaps TRBD1 as D (5 bases). The CDR3 spans 13 residues. The germline V gene encodes CDR1 SGHRS and CDR2 YFSETQ. V shed 4 bases and J shed 8 bases, with 10 bases lying between them. The DNA of the CDR3 is TGCGCCAGCAGCGCCGGGACCGATTCACCCCTCCACTTT. This codes for CASSAGTDSPLHF.